This T cell receptor (beta chain) was retrieved from a study of OX40 agonist ivuxolimab in advanced cancers. Across the whole study: Allowance was made for prior anti-PD-1, anti-PD-L1 or anti-CTLA-4 therapy, and around 41% had some. General study points: Expanded clones tended on average to be more numerous among CD8+ T cells than CD4+.

Worth noting for this clone: The antigen remains undetermined.

Sequencing was performed with immunoSEQ multiplex PCR; in TCRdb, only in-frame clones are kept and a portion is missing. Of about 63,000 clones listed, roughly nine tenths were seen once; the top ten hold around 13%. Patients were excluded for autoimmune disease history or systemic immunosuppression. V was pared by 2 bases and J by 5 bases, with 12 bases between. Germline values: CDR1 MNHEY, CDR2 SMNVEV (reference sequence). This CDR3 is built from 15 residues. The rearrangement links TRBV27 to TRBJ2-2, with a tentative D call TRBD1 (6 bases). Sequencing was performed on CD4+ or CD8+ T cells sorted from blood, taken in a trial of the OX40 agonist ivuxolimab. This receptor was obtained from an adult with an advanced solid tumor such as melanoma, head and neck, liver or kidney cancer. Here the CDR3 reads CASSLGGPGTGELFF. CDR3 DNA: TGTGCCAGCAGTTTAGGGGGCCCAGGGACCGGGGAGCTGTTTTTT.